This TCR beta chain was recovered during a study of cytotoxic CD8 clonotypes in ibrutinib-treated CLL (TCRdb year 2021). A note on the overall study: The cohort was composed of about 10 relapsed/refractory and roughly 16 treatment-naive patients; IGHV unmutated status was identified in 17 patients. Partial responses were observed in roughly 24 patients and complete responses in 2; after a median follow-up of around 68 months, remission was maintained in some 14 patients and progression was observed in around twelve. Response samples were obtained after a median of around eleven months of treatment, with a range of roughly 6 to 40 months. Samples averaged 255,043 productive templates and around 91,000 productive rearrangements. Longitudinal samples were obtainable from about 30% of the roughly 90 participants in the trial. Cryopreserved peripheral blood mononuclear cells were obtained before treatment, at response, and at either sustained remission or disease progression. Patients were still on ibrutinib when every remission and progressive disease sample was collected.

Each clonotype received, on average, 10x coverage in deep resolution sequencing performed on a MiSeq, where the target depth lay between 1 in 1 million and 1 in 200,000 T cells. The immunoSEQ hsTCRB Kit was used to generate the TCR beta libraries. On the study's bioinformatics: Data were analyzed with ImmunoSEQ Data Assistant and ImmunoSEQ Analyzer, with V, D and J genes assigned per IMGT definitions. Clonality was computed as one minus normalized Shannon entropy of productive rearrangement frequencies, ranging from 0 to 1. Public clonotype analysis was restricted to overrepresented clonotypes comprising at least 0.05% of each patient's repertoire. About a dozen repertoires from age-matched healthy donors, obtained from immuneACCESS, served as clonality controls. In its TCRdb copy, this immuneACCESS table keeps in-frame sequences only and misses some clones. Where compared with another copy, unresolved V genes explain less than half of these, and the others have no known cause. For V, J and clone size, that table is used; D and trimming come from the DNA. The sample table records 150,000 or so clones; more than 80% of these occur just once. The ten largest clonotypes hold 3.5% to 5.5% of the sample.

The sample's time point label, in plain terms: roughly 23 months on ibrutinib. Roughly 1.8 micrograms of genomic DNA were extracted from cryopreserved PBMCs for TCR beta library preparation. Longitudinal blood samples from CLL patients on ibrutinib monotherapy were analyzed using high-throughput TCR beta sequencing. Patients were enrolled in a phase 2 open-label single-center ibrutinib monotherapy trial. In the case of this clone: Its antigen specificity is not known. No much larger clone is present one base from it, and per-base qualities are unavailable.

The CDR3 covers 15 residues, taking in both the cysteine and the phenylalanine. Only CDR3 DNA remains: 45 bases, in frame from the first base. Deletion took 0 bases off V and 0 bases off J, with a span of 9 bases between the germline ends. From the germline V gene, CDR1 is SGHTS and CDR2 is YDEGEE. Findings and caveats that apply to the study as a whole: An increase in clonality was observed at ibrutinib response, with clonality remaining stable during sustained remission and falling back toward baseline at progression. Baseline clonality was found to be higher than that of age-matched healthy donors and was strongly correlated with circulating CD8+ T-cell counts. Sampling times were not matched between patients in sustained remission and patients whose disease was progressing, and lymph node repertoires were not examined. Public clonotypes were rare and either contracted or stayed stable during treatment, and the rise in clonality at ibrutinib response reflected the expansion of private clonotypes.

The sequence was collected from a human donor with chronic lymphocytic leukemia. The sequences come from PBMCs, collected after 24 months of ibrutinib treatment. Recombination joined TRBV5-8 with TRBJ1-2; matching of 5 bases hints at TRBD1 as the D gene. CDR3 reads: CASSLGTPANYGYTF. The DNA sequence is as follows: TGTGCCAGCAGCTTGGGGACACCTGCTAACTATGGCTACACCTTC.